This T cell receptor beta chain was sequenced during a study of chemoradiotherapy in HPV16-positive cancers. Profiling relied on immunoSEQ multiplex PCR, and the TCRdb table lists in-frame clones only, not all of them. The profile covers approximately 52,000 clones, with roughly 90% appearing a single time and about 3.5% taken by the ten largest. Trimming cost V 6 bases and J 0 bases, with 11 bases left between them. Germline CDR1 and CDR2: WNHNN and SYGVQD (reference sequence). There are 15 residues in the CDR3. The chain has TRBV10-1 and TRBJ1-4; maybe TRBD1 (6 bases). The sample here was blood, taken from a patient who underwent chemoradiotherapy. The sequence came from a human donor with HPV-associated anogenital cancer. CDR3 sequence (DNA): TGCGCCAGCAGCTCGGACAGATCAACTAATGAAAAACTGTTTTTT. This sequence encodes CASSSDRSTNEKLFF.